The 3 T cell receptor beta chains in this list originate from one sample, sequenced in a study of CD8 T cells in ankylosing spondylitis. TCRdb called the 5' RACE reads again in MiXCR, with one record for every CDR3 protein. The sample lists under 300,000 distinct CDR3 sequences, roughly a tenth occurring once. The sequenced material came from blood, either unsorted or a sorted T cell fraction (not recorded which). Every receptor here comes from a male donor with ankylosing spondylitis or in good health (not recorded which).

This clonotype has ten or more counts. This chain uses TRBV5-1 with TRBJ1-6; 9 nucleotides agree with TRBD1. The CDR3 is 16 amino acids. With V trimmed by 0 bases and J by 7 bases, 5 bases remained unmatched. The germline CDR1 and CDR2 sequences are SGHRS and YFSETQ. CDR3 nucleotides: TGCGCCAGCAGCTTGGCCCCGACAGGGGGAAATTCACCCCTCCACTTT. Protein sequence: CASSLAPTGGNSPLHF.

The V call is TRBV5-1, the J call TRBJ2-3, with 9 nucleotides matching TRBD2. This CDR3 spans 15 amino acids. In germline, CDR1 is SGHRS, CDR2 YFSETQ. V shed 4 bases, J shed 5 bases, and the junction held 8 bases outside the gene matches. Here the CDR3 reads CASSPGSSGVDTQYF. DNA for the CDR3: TGCGCCAGCAGCCCGGGGTCTAGCGGGGTAGATACGCAGTATTTT. The whole variable domain, remainder taken from reference TRBV5-1 and TRBJ2-3, is KAGVTQTPRYLIKTRGQQVTLSCSPISGHRSVSWYQQTPGQGLQFLFEYFSETQRNKGNFPGRFSGRQFSNSRSEMNVSTLELGDSALYLCASSPGSSGVDTQYFGPGTRLTVL.

This clonotype has ten or more counts. The rearrangement joins TRBV5-1 to TRBJ2-2; 8 positions agree with TRBD1. After removal of 0 bases from V and 2 bases from J, the junction contained 12 bases not matched to a gene. This CDR3 has 19 residues. The V gene's germline CDR1 is SGHRS and CDR2 YFSETQ. The CDR3 protein is CASSLGAGGTFTNTGELFF. CDR3 nucleotide sequence: TGCGCCAGCAGCTTGGGGGCAGGGGGCACCTTTACAAACACCGGGGAGCTGTTTTTT.